The 28 T cell receptor beta chains in this list originate from one sample, sequenced in a study of blood T cell repertoires in COVID-19. Assay: immunoSEQ multiplex PCR; the TCRdb copy retains only in-frame clones and omits some. The sample consists of some 330,000 clones, around 87% of them appearing once. Source material: PBMCs or T cells enriched from blood (not recorded which). All receptors come from a man aged 35 to 55 in a cohort exposed to, infected with or recovered from COVID-19 (not recorded which).

This clone has only one observation. V and J are TRBV27 and TRBJ1-4, with 7 bases that match TRBD1. The CDR3 has 14 amino acids. Germline loops: CDR1 MNHEY, CDR2 SMNVEV (reference sequence). V lost 3 bases to trimming and J lost 8 bases; unmatched junction nucleotides: 6. DNA of the CDR3: TGTGCCAGCAGTTTCGGGACAGCCCAGGAAAAACTGTTTTTT. Translated, it gives CASSFGTAQEKLFF.

Note on this clone: At one end, the junction sequence differs from germline, possibly due to a read error. The chain has TRBV4-2 and TRBJ1-1, with 7 positions matching TRBD1. Germline V gives CDR1 LGHNA, CDR2 YNFKEQ. This CDR3 spans 14 amino acids. DNA for the CDR3: TGTGCCAGCAGCCAGGACCAGGACAGGCTTCGTGGGGTTTTT. This sequence encodes CASSQDQDRLRGVF.

This rearrangement joins TRBV6-1 to TRBJ1-4; D call uncertain. This CDR3 comprises 15 residues. The germline CDR1 and CDR2 sequences are MNHNS and SASEGT. The V gene lost 2 bases and the J gene lost 0 bases, with 7 bases spanning the gap. CDR3 sequence reads: CASSERLATNEKLFF. The DNA for the CDR3 is TGTGCCAGCAGTGAAAGACTGGCAACTAATGAAAAACTGTTTTTT.

The J gene is TRBJ2-7, the V gene TRBV5-1; TRBD1 might be the D (6 bases). Germline V gene data show CDR1 as SGHRS and CDR2 as YFSETQ. This CDR3 has 14 residues. The V and J ends lost 3 bases and 5 bases respectively, with 15 bases between them. The DNA for the CDR3 is TGCGCCAGCAGCTCTCACCACAGGGACCACGAGCAGTACTTC. It specifies CASSSHHRDHEQYF.

This chain uses TRBV27 with TRBJ1-6; D is perhaps TRBD1 (5 bases). Trimming left V 3 bases short and J 4 bases short, with 7 bases between. Germline CDR1 MNHEY, CDR2 SMNVEV (reference sequence). The CDR3 is 14 amino acids. DNA for the CDR3: TGTGCCAGCAGTTTGGGGCCTTATAATTCACCCCTCCACTTT. Its protein product is CASSLGPYNSPLHF.

The rearrangement uses TRBV5-1 and TRBJ1-2, with 8 positions matching TRBD1. Germline V gives CDR1 SGHRS, CDR2 YFSETQ. This CDR3 is built from 15 residues. J gave up 8 bases and V 4 bases, and 13 bases lay outside the gene matches. CDR3 nucleotides: TGCGCCAGCAGCATAGACGGACAGGGAGGAGGCGGCTACACCTTC. This translates into CASSIDGQGGGGYTF.

This rearrangement joins TRBV4-1 to TRBJ1-1; 11 nucleotides agree with TRBD1. In germline, CDR1 is MGHRA, CDR2 YSYEKL. Losses at the gene ends were 3 bases for V and 10 bases for J; bases not matched to a gene: 4. The CDR3 length is 13 residues. CDR3 in amino acids: CASSQGTGGTAFF. CDR3 coding DNA: TGCGCCAGCAGCCAGGGGACAGGGGGTACAGCTTTCTTT.

The chain carries TRBV19 and TRBJ2-1; tentative D call: TRBD2 (5 bases). Trimming left V 7 bases short and J 5 bases short, with 18 bases between. The CDR3 covers 15 residues. Per the germline V gene, CDR1 is LNHDA and CDR2 is SQIVND (reference sequence). The CDR3 DNA sequence: TGTGCCAGTATGATTCTGGGAGCGCGTAACAATGAGCAGTTCTTC. Translated: CASMILGARNNEQFF. The full variable domain, completed using reference TRBV19 and TRBJ2-1, is DGGITQSPKYLFRKEGQNVTLSCEQNLNHDAMYWYRQDPGQGLRLIYYSQIVNDFQKGDIAEGYSVSREKKESFPLTVTSAQKNPTAFYLCASMILGARNNEQFFGPGTRLTVL.

This chain joins TRBV2 and TRBJ1-3; TRBD1 is a possible D gene (5 bases). There are 14 residues in the CDR3. Germline V gene lookup returns CDR1 SNHLY and CDR2 FYNNEI. The germline V and J ends were trimmed by 2 bases and 2 bases, with 7 bases remaining between them. The CDR3 bases are TGTGCCAGCAGTGAACAGGGCCCTGGAAACACCATATATTTT. Its translation is CASSEQGPGNTIYF.

The chain couples TRBV5-1 to TRBJ2-7, with a possible D match to TRBD1 (7 bases). Germline V gene sequence: CDR1 SGHRS, CDR2 YFSETQ. The germline V and J ends were trimmed by 5 bases and 1 base, with 13 bases remaining between them. CDR3 length equals 14 residues. CDR3 loop: CASRMQGGSYEQYF. The CDR3 coding sequence is TGCGCCAGCAGAATGCAGGGGGGTTCCTACGAGCAGTACTTC.

V is TRBV2 and J is TRBJ1-2; D is possibly TRBD1 (6 bases). The germline V and J ends were trimmed by 5 bases and 2 bases, with 9 bases remaining between them. The V gene's germline CDR1 is SNHLY and CDR2 FYNNEI. This CDR3 has 13 residues. CDR3 bases: TGTGCCAGCAGTATTCAGGGGAACTATGGCTACACCTTC. Its translation is CASSIQGNYGYTF.

This clone showed up just once. The rearrangement uses TRBV18 and TRBJ2-1; TRBD1 is a possible D gene (7 bases). V was clipped by 6 bases and J by 8 bases, with 26 bases between them. The germline CDR1 and CDR2 sequences are KGHSH and LQKENI. The CDR3 has 17 amino acids. Here the CDR3 DNA reads TGTGCCAGCTCTCGTCTGGAGGGGGCCTCTAATTCGGATGAGCAGTTCTTC. It codes for CASSRLEGASNSDEQFF.

The chain couples TRBV19 to TRBJ1-4; D is unresolved. V was trimmed by 4 bases and J by 6 bases, leaving 12 bases between them. The CDR3 has 14 amino acids. The germline CDR1 and CDR2 sequences are LNHDA and SQIVND (reference sequence). The chain's CDR3 is CASSKGWSDEKLFF. Written as DNA, the CDR3 is TGTGCCAGTAGTAAAGGTTGGAGCGATGAAAAACTGTTTTTT.

A single count supports this clone. J is TRBJ2-2 and V is TRBV10-3, with TRBD1 matching over 9 bases. The V and J ends lost 4 bases and 0 bases, in that order; junction bases with no gene match: 3. The germline V gene encodes CDR1 ENHRY and CDR2 SYGVKD. The CDR3 spans 16 residues. DNA of the CDR3: TGTGCCATCAGTGGAGGGACAGGGTCGAACACCGGGGAGCTGTTTTTT. It specifies CAISGGTGSNTGELFF.

The CDR3 is CAMGEGADYNEQFF. The CDR3 bases are TGTGCCATGGGCGAGGGGGCGGACTACAATGAGCAGTTCTTC. The J gene is TRBJ2-1, the V gene TRBV24-1; 7 bases line up with TRBD1. The CDR3 is 14 amino acids. Losses at the gene ends were 11 bases for V and 3 bases for J; bases not matched to a gene: 9. Per the germline V gene, CDR1 is KGHDR and CDR2 is SFDVKD.

This rearrangement joins TRBV6-6 to TRBJ2-7, with TRBD2 matching over 11 bases. The CDR3 is 14 residues long. V was pared by 6 bases and J by 5 bases, with 6 bases of the junction left unmatched. Germline values: CDR1 MNHNY, CDR2 SVGAGI (reference sequence). The CDR3 here is CASRDSGGENEQYF. Here the CDR3 DNA reads TGTGCCAGCAGAGATAGCGGGGGGGAAAACGAGCAGTACTTC.

The chain joins TRBV12-5 to TRBJ1-1; D unresolved. Trimming shortened V by 3 bases and J by 3 bases, and 8 bases separated the two germline ends. CDR1 is LGHNT and CDR2 is FRNRAP in the germline V gene. This CDR3 region has 13 residues. The CDR3 reads CASGFGRDTEAFF. The CDR3 region has the DNA TGTGCTAGTGGTTTCGGGAGGGACACTGAAGCTTTCTTT.

The chain employs TRBV27 and TRBJ2-7; D might be TRBD1 (6 bases). Germline V gives CDR1 MNHEY, CDR2 SMNVEV (reference sequence). V gave up 8 bases and J gave up 6 bases, with 11 bases separating them. The CDR3 is made up of 11 amino acids. The CDR3 DNA is TGTGCCAGCTCCGAGGGGGTCGAGCAGTACTTC. Protein sequence: CASSEGVEQYF.

This sequence joins TRBV7-2 and TRBJ2-3; 12 bases match TRBD2. This CDR3 has 17 amino acids. The V gene end was trimmed by 5 bases and the J gene end by 0 bases; junction bases not matched to a gene: 6. CDR1 and CDR2 (germline): SGHTA, FQGNSA. The CDR3 region is CASSPRLAGVSTDTQYF. In nucleotides, the CDR3 is TGTGCCAGCAGCCCCCGACTAGCGGGAGTCAGCACAGATACGCAGTATTTT.

The chain recombines TRBV10-3 with TRBJ2-1; 15 bases align to TRBD2. J lost 10 bases, V lost 4 bases, and 8 bases had no gene match. The CDR3 spans 16 residues. Germline V gene data show CDR1 as ENHRY and CDR2 as SYGVKD. The CDR3 DNA reads TGTGCCATCAGTGTCGGACTAGCGGGAGGGCGGCACGAGCAGTTCTTC. Translation: CAISVGLAGGRHEQFF.

The V and J genes are TRBV9 and TRBJ2-2; 7 bases are shared with TRBD2. The CDR3 totals 14 residues. The V gene end was trimmed by 3 bases and the J gene end by 4 bases; junction bases not matched to a gene: 3. Germline V gene sequence: CDR1 SGDLS, CDR2 YYNGEE. CDR3 residues: CASSGTSATGELFF. DNA for the CDR3: TGTGCCAGCAGCGGGACTAGTGCCACCGGGGAGCTGTTTTTT.

The chain couples TRBV27 to TRBJ2-5; perhaps TRBD1 as D (7 bases). V was trimmed by 0 bases and J by 2 bases, leaving 13 bases between them. The CDR3 loop spans 16 amino acids. Germline V lookup: CDR1 MNHEY, CDR2 SMNVEV (reference sequence). CDR3 bases: TGTGCCAGCAGTTTATCGCGGGGCAGGGGGCAAGAGACCCAGTACTTC. The encoded protein is CASSLSRGRGQETQYF.

This chain uses TRBV7-9 with TRBJ1-1, with D tentatively TRBD1 (5 bases). Trimming took 6 bases from V and 1 from J, leaving 15 bases between them. The CDR3 contains 15 residues. Germline V lookup: CDR1 SEHNR, CDR2 FQNEAQ (reference sequence). The CDR3 region is CASSYRGGGNTEAFF. CDR3 nucleotides: TGTGCCAGCAGTTATAGGGGAGGTGGGAACACTGAAGCTTTCTTT. Using reference TRBV7-9 and TRBJ1-1 for the parts outside the CDR3, the full variable domain is DTGVSQNPRHKITKRGQNVTFRCDPISEHNRLYWYRQTLGQGPEFLTYFQNEAQLEKSRLLSDRFSAERPKGSFSTLEIQRTEQGDSAMYLCASSYRGGGNTEAFFGQGTRLTVV.

This chain joins TRBV5-6 and TRBJ2-5; TRBD1 matches at 7 bases. The germline V gene encodes CDR1 SGHDT and CDR2 YYEEEE. V lost 3 bases, J lost 4 bases, and 3 bases stayed unmatched. This CDR3 comprises 13 residues. CDR3 residues: CASSSGTAETQYF. CDR3 in DNA: TGTGCCAGCAGCTCAGGGACAGCAGAGACCCAGTACTTC. Drawing the rest from reference TRBV5-6 and TRBJ2-5, the complete variable domain is DAGVTQSPTHLIKTRGQQVTLRCSPKSGHDTVSWYQQALGQGPQFIFQYYEEEERQRGNFPDRFSGHQFPNYSSELNVNALLLGDSALYLCASSSGTAETQYFGPGTRLLVL.

The chain employs TRBV19 and TRBJ2-3, with D unclear. V was pared by 5 bases and J by 0 bases, with 3 bases between. There are 12 residues in the CDR3. Per the germline V gene, CDR1 is LNHDA and CDR2 is SQIVND (reference sequence). CDR3 loop: CASSQSTDTQYF. The DNA of the CDR3 is TGTGCCAGTAGTCAGAGCACAGATACGCAGTATTTT.

This clone turned up a few times. The genes are TRBV5-1 and TRBJ1-5; 7 nucleotides align to TRBD1. V was clipped by 5 bases and J by 4 bases; unmatched bases: 6. The CDR3 length is 14 residues. Per the germline V gene, CDR1 is SGHRS and CDR2 is YFSETQ. The CDR3 DNA follows: TGCGCCAGCAGGCCCGGGACAGAAAATCAGCCCCAGCATTTT. Translated, it gives CASRPGTENQPQHF. The whole variable domain, filled in from reference TRBV5-1 and TRBJ1-5, reads KAGVTQTPRYLIKTRGQQVTLSCSPISGHRSVSWYQQTPGQGLQFLFEYFSETQRNKGNFPGRFSGRQFSNSRSEMNVSTLELGDSALYLCASRPGTENQPQHFGDGTRLSIL.

This clone has just one count. The rearrangement uses TRBV4-2 and TRBJ1-5, with no clear D. The CDR3 extends over 18 amino acids. Germline V gene sequence: CDR1 LGHNA, CDR2 YNFKEQ. Trimming shortened V by 1 base and J by 1 base, and 17 bases separated the two germline ends. In DNA form, the CDR3 reads TGTGCCAGCAGCCAAGCTGTCTCCGGTCCACGCAGCAATCAGCCCCAGCATTTT. Its translation is CASSQAVSGPRSNQPQHF.

The chain couples TRBV19 to TRBJ1-5; the D gene is possibly TRBD1 (5 bases). V gave up 2 bases and J gave up 0 bases, with 11 bases separating them. Germline lookup yields CDR1 LNHDA and CDR2 SQIVND (reference sequence). The CDR3 runs 16 residues. For the CDR3, the DNA is TGTGCCAGTAGTATAAAGGGGCCCTATAGCAATCAGCCCCAGCATTTT. Translation: CASSIKGPYSNQPQHF. Together with reference TRBV19 and TRBJ1-5, the CDR3 gives the full variable domain: DGGITQSPKYLFRKEGQNVTLSCEQNLNHDAMYWYRQDPGQGLRLIYYSQIVNDFQKGDIAEGYSVSREKKESFPLTVTSAQKNPTAFYLCASSIKGPYSNQPQHFGDGTRLSIL.